This TCR beta chain was obtained from a study of cytomegalovirus exposure and HLA in healthy donors. The PCR contained 60 Vbeta and 13 Jbeta primers. This table comes from immunoSEQ multiplex PCR, and its TCRdb copy is limited to in-frame clones, with some not included. This sample yields 140,000 to 150,000 clones, of which roughly three quarters are seen a single time; around 7.1% belongs to the top ten. As to this clone: Its antigen is unknown.

All the people who gave samples were healthy bone marrow donors. The CDR3 is made up of 13 amino acids. Germline loops: CDR1 WNHNN, CDR2 SYGVQD (reference sequence). Trimming shortened V by 3 bases and J by 4 bases, and 8 bases separated the two germline ends. Study results and caveats: For TCR beta chains, V- and J-gene trimming was later linked to a missense DCLRE1C variant.

This TCR derives from a woman aged 40 to 50 in good health and CMV-seropositive. The sample consisted of PBMCs. The chain couples TRBV10-1 to TRBJ2-3; D gene ambiguous. DNA for the CDR3: TGCGCCAGCAGTGATGATCCGGCAGATACGCAGTATTTT. Translating gives CASSDDPADTQYF.